This is a list of T cell receptor beta chains from one sample in a study of PD-L1 blockade in urothelial cancer. Generated by immunoSEQ multiplex PCR, the TCRdb table keeps only in-frame clones and is missing some. Among around 130,000 clones listed, around 85% were seen once. The sample consisted of PBMCs, taken around atezolizumab (anti-PD-L1) treatment. The source is a man in his forties or fifties with urothelial cancer. CDR3s include the opening cysteine and the closing phenylalanine or tryptophan. The D gene is left open where the match is weak. For some rows the clone size is stated as once, few or many, or as a class when expanded; others skip it.

v_gene	d_gene	abundance	j_gene	CDR3nt	CDR3aa
TRBV28	-	few	TRBJ1-6	TGTGCCAGCAGTTTCGGCAGGGGTGGTTCACCCCTCCACTTT	CASSFGRGGSPLHF
TRBV5-4	TRBD1	once	TRBJ1-2	TGTGCCAGCACCATCTCTAAGGGACAGGGAAGTATCTATGGCTACACCTTC	CASTISKGQGSIYGYTF
TRBV11-3	-	once	TRBJ2-1	TGTGCCAGCAGCTTAGACCCTCGAACGGGATTTTCGGGGGAGCAGTTCTTC	CASSLDPRTGFSGEQFF
TRBV18	-	-	TRBJ1-5	TGTGCCAGCTCACCGGCAGGGAATCAGCCCCAGCATTTT	CASSPAGNQPQHF
TRBV11-2	-	-	TRBJ1-4	TGTGCCAGCAGAGCGCCGGGAACTACTAATGAAAAACTGTTTTTT	CASRAPGTTNEKLFF
TRBV4-1	-	few	TRBJ1-1	TGCGCCAGCAGCCGAGAAACGAACCTTCGGACTGAAGCTTTCTTT	CASSRETNLRTEAFF
TRBV6-5	-	-	TRBJ1-2	TGTGCCAGCAGTAGAACCGGGACTTATGGCTACACCTTC	CASSRTGTYGYTF
TRBV15	TRBD1	few	TRBJ1-3	TGTGCCACCAGCAGAGATCGACAGGGGGCTGGAAACACCATATATTTT	CATSRDRQGAGNTIYF
TRBV5-1	TRBD2	-	TRBJ2-2	TGCGCCAGCAGCTACGGGGCTGCGGGAGAATGGAACACCGGGGAGCTGTTTTTT	CASSYGAAGEWNTGELFF
TRBV5-1	TRBD1	-	TRBJ1-5	TGCGCCAGCAGCCCCGAGACAGGGCAGCCCCAGCATTTT	CASSPETGQPQHF
TRBV30	-	-	TRBJ1-5	TGTGCCTGGAGCCGGCAGGGGAATCAGCCCCAGCATTTT	CAWSRQGNQPQHF
TRBV7-6	-	-	TRBJ1-6	TGTGCCAGCAGCGAGACAGGCCCTGGTTCACCCCTCCACTTT	CASSETGPGSPLHF
TRBV9	TRBD2	-	TRBJ2-1	TGTGCCAGCAGCCGACTAGCGGGAGGAGGGAATGAGCAGTTCTTC	CASSRLAGGGNEQFF
TRBV28	TRBD1	-	TRBJ2-2	TGTGCCAGCAGTCCCGGGACAGTGAACACCGGGGAGCTGTTTTTT	CASSPGTVNTGELFF
TRBV2	-	few	TRBJ2-5	TGTGCCAGCAGCCAGAGGTTTCAAGAGACCCAGTACTTC	CASSQRFQETQYF
TRBV4-1	-	-	TRBJ1-3	TGCGCCAGCAGCCAAGAAACAGTTTCACCTGGAAACACCATATATTTT	CASSQETVSPGNTIYF
TRBV30	TRBD2	-	TRBJ2-7	TGTGCCTGGACCACTCGGGCTAGCGGGAGGGGCGAGCAGTACTTC	CAWTTRASGRGEQYF
TRBV18	-	-	TRBJ2-7	TGTGCCAGCTCACCGGGCTGGAACTACGAGCAGTACTTC	CASSPGWNYEQYF
TRBV9	TRBD1	-	TRBJ2-7	TGTGCCAGCAGCCTGGGACAGTCCTACGAGCAGTACTTC	CASSLGQSYEQYF
TRBV7-2	TRBD1	-	TRBJ1-2	TGTGCCAGCAGCGCAACAGGGGGCCATAACTATGGCTACACCTTC	CASSATGGHNYGYTF
TRBV6-6	-	-	TRBJ1-1	TGTGCCAGCAGTTACTCGGGGGCGAGCACTGAAGCTTTCTTT	CASSYSGASTEAFF
TRBV9	TRBD2	-	TRBJ2-4	TGTGCCAGCAGCGTAGGAGAGACTAGCTACGCCCTAGCCAAAAACATTCAGTACTTC	CASSVGETSYALAKNIQYF
TRBV5-4	TRBD2	-	TRBJ2-3	TGTGCCAGCAGCCCAACGGGGACTAGCGGGCGCACAGATACGCAGTATTTT	CASSPTGTSGRTDTQYF
TRBV5-8	-	-	TRBJ2-3	TGTGCCAGCAGGGGCAGTCTCACAGATACGCAGTATTTT	CASRGSLTDTQYF
TRBV28	TRBD1	-	TRBJ2-7	TGTGCCAGCAGTTTCTCCCGGGACAGCACCTACGAGCAGTACTTC	CASSFSRDSTYEQYF
TRBV19	-	-	TRBJ2-2	TGTGCCAGTACTTCAGTGACAAATACGAACACCGGGGAGCTGTTTTTT	CASTSVTNTNTGELFF
TRBV9	TRBD2	-	TRBJ2-3	TGTGCCAGCAGCAAGGTGGCTAGCGGGAGATCCGGGGCAGATACGCAGTATTTT	CASSKVASGRSGADTQYF
TRBV7-2	TRBD1	-	TRBJ2-1	TGTGCCAGCAGCTTAGGAGCAACAGGGGGGCAGTTCTTC	CASSLGATGGQFF
TRBV19	TRBD1	few	TRBJ2-7	TGTGCCAGTAGCACTTCCGGGACAGGGCCCTACGAGCAGTACTTC	CASSTSGTGPYEQYF
TRBV5-1	TRBD2	-	TRBJ2-7	TGCGCCAGCAGCCCTGGCGGGAGTAGCTCCTACGAGCAGTACTTC	CASSPGGSSSYEQYF
TRBV2	-	-	TRBJ1-2	TGTGCCAGCAGCCCAGGGATATCTCCGGGCTACACCTTC	CASSPGISPGYTF
TRBV5-1	TRBD2	-	TRBJ2-5	TGCGCCAGCAGCTTGGTTTCGACTAGCGGATGGGAGACCCAGTACTTC	CASSLVSTSGWETQYF
TRBV4-1	-	few	TRBJ2-4	TGCGCCAGCAGCCAAGAGAGGGCTACACTAGCCAAAAACATTCAGTACTTC	CASSQERATLAKNIQYF
TRBV9	-	-	TRBJ2-1	TGTGCCAGCAGCGTACGACCTAGCTCCTACAATGAGCAGTTCTTC	CASSVRPSSYNEQFF
TRBV28	TRBD2	-	TRBJ2-1	TGTGCCAGCAGTCCAGCTAGCGGGAGGGCCTACAATGAGCAGTTCTTC	CASSPASGRAYNEQFF
TRBV28	-	-	TRBJ1-1	TGTGCCAGCAGTCCCTCCACCCTACTGAACACTGAAGCTTTCTTT	CASSPSTLLNTEAFF
TRBV29-1	TRBD1	few	TRBJ1-1	TGCAGCGTTGAGACAGGGACTGAAGCTTTCTTT	CSVETGTEAFF
TRBV15	TRBD2	-	TRBJ2-1	TGTGCCACCAGCGGCCCGGGACTAGCAGCCAATGAGCAGTTCTTC	CATSGPGLAANEQFF
TRBV27	-	-	TRBJ1-1	TGTGCCAGCAGAGCTCAGGGTCCCCTTGAAGCTTTCTTT	CASRAQGPLEAFF
TRBV5-1	TRBD2	-	TRBJ2-5	TGCGCCAGCAGCTCGGGACTAGCGGGCCCACAAGAGACCCAGTACTTC	CASSSGLAGPQETQYF
TRBV27	TRBD1	-	TRBJ2-7	TGTGCCAGCAGGCCAGGACAGGGTAGCTCCTACGAGCAGTACTTC	CASRPGQGSSYEQYF
TRBV5-1	TRBD2	-	TRBJ2-3	TGCGCCAGCAGCTCGGGACTAGCGGGAGTTGGGACAGATACGCAGTATTTT	CASSSGLAGVGTDTQYF